This T cell receptor beta chain was recorded in a study of shared clonotypes between healthy human individuals. The trim removed 6 bases at V and 7 bases at J, leaving 6 bases unmatched. Germline-derived CDR1 and CDR2 are SEHNR and FQNEAQ (reference sequence). This CDR3 is built from 13 residues. The study enrolled healthy HIV-negative adults without recent acute infections or vaccinations as donors. An even split of each subset's genomic DNA across several immunoSEQ plates was performed. Here immunoSEQ multiplex PCR was the method, and the copy in TCRdb shows in-frame clones only, minus some. Of under 600,000 clones listed, roughly 79% are singletons.

This TCR came from a woman aged 40 to 49 in good health. Some clones in this sample may be carry-over from other donors' samples. The chain links TRBV7-9 to TRBJ2-1; 7 bases align to TRBD2. The material sequenced was PBMCs. CDR3 amino acids: CASRVLAGNEQFF. The DNA for the CDR3 is TGTGCCAGCAGGGTGTTAGCGGGTAATGAGCAGTTCTTC. Full variable domain (remainder filled in from reference TRBV7-9 and TRBJ2-1): DTGVSQNPRHKITKRGQNVTFRCDPISEHNRLYWYRQTLGQGPEFLTYFQNEAQLEKSRLLSDRFSAERPKGSFSTLEIQRTEQGDSAMYLCASRVLAGNEQFFGPGTRLTVL.